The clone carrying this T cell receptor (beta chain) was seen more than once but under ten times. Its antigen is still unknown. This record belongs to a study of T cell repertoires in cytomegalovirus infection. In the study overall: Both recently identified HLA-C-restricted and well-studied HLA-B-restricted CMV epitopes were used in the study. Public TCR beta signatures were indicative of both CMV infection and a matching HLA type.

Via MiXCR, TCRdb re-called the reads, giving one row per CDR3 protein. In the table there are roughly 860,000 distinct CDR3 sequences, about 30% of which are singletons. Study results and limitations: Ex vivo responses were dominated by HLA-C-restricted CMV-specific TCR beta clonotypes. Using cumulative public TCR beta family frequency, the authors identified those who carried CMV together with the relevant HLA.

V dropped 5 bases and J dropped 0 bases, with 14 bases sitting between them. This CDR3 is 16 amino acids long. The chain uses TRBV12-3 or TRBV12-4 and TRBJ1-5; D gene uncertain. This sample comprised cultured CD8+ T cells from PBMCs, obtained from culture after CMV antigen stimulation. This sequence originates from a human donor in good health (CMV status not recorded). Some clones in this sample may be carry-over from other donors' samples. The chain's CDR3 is CASSTPLGDSNQPQHF. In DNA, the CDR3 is TGTGCCAGCAGTACCCCCCTCGGTGATAGCAATCAGCCCCAGCATTTT.